One and the same sample provided the 23 T cell receptor beta chains below, sequenced in a study of shared clonotypes between healthy human individuals. The protocol was immunoSEQ multiplex PCR, while the TCRdb copy is restricted to in-frame clones and leaves out a portion. The sample has some 660,000 clones, roughly 73% seen once. The specimen sequenced was memory CD4+ T cells sorted from blood. As to subset: CD45RA-negative fraction. All receptors come from a woman in her thirties in good health.

The genes are TRBV15 and TRBJ1-3; TRBD1 aligns across 7 bases. After removal of 8 bases from V and 4 bases from J, the junction contained 23 bases not matched to a gene. Germline CDR1 and CDR2: LNHNV and YYDKDF (reference sequence). The CDR3 sequence is 19 residues long. CDR3 DNA: TGTGCCACCGCCCTCAGGAACGGAGACAGGGTCAATTCCGGAAACACCATATATTTT. This codes for CATALRNGDRVNSGNTIYF. Filled out from reference TRBV15 and TRBJ1-3, the complete variable domain reads DAMVIQNPRYQVTQFGKPVTLSCSQTLNHNVMYWYQQKSSQAPKLLFHYYDKDFNNEADTPDNFQSRRPNTSFCFLDIRSPGLGDTAMYLCATALRNGDRVNSGNTIYFGEGSWLTVV.

This rearrangement joins TRBV28 to TRBJ1-2; the D is unclear. Germline CDR1 reads MDHEN; CDR2 reads SYDVKM. CDR3 length: 14 residues. The V and J ends lost 2 bases and 8 bases respectively, with 15 bases between them. This CDR3 reads CASSLHSNNPGYTF. The CDR3 DNA reads TGTGCCAGCAGTTTACATTCGAACAACCCAGGCTACACCTTC.

The chain employs TRBV7-9 and TRBJ2-3; the D gene is possibly TRBD1 (5 bases). The germline CDR1 and CDR2 sequences are SEHNR and FQNEAQ (reference sequence). The CDR3 length is 14 residues. Trimming shortened V by 6 bases and J by 1 base, and 11 bases separated the two germline ends. CDR3 sequence (DNA): TGTGCCAGCAGAGGACACTGGGGCACAGATACGCAGTATTTT. Amino acids: CASRGHWGTDTQYF. Looking up the rest from reference TRBV7-9 and TRBJ2-3 gives the full variable domain: DTGVSQNPRHKITKRGQNVTFRCDPISEHNRLYWYRQTLGQGPEFLTYFQNEAQLEKSRLLSDRFSAERPKGSFSTLEIQRTEQGDSAMYLCASRGHWGTDTQYFGPGTRLTVL.

The J gene is TRBJ2-7, the V gene TRBV19; 8 nucleotides line up with TRBD1. Looked up from germline, CDR1 is LNHDA and CDR2 is SQIVND (reference sequence). The CDR3 length is 15 residues. Unmatched junction bases numbered 9, after V lost 6 bases and J lost 2 bases. In DNA, the CDR3 is TGTGCCAGTAGCCCGTGGACAGGGACAACCTACGAGCAGTACTTC. It encodes CASSPWTGTTYEQYF.

This clone appeared a few times. The chain is built from TRBV18 and TRBJ1-1; perhaps TRBD1 as D (5 bases). Germline CDR1 reads KGHSH; CDR2 reads LQKENI. This CDR3 has 15 amino acids. Trimming took off 6 bases at V and 1 base at J, with 15 bases between the two ends. CDR3 residues: CASSPAGRENTEAFF. The CDR3 DNA reads TGTGCCAGCTCGCCGGCCGGCAGGGAGAACACTGAAGCTTTCTTT.

The chain combines TRBV6-1 with TRBJ2-3, with 10 bases lining up with TRBD2. V was clipped by 8 bases and J by 4 bases; unmatched bases: 6. CDR1 is MNHNS, CDR2 SASEGT, per germline. This CDR3 is 14 amino acids long. CDR3 protein: CASAFSGRPDTQYF. The CDR3 DNA reads as TGTGCCAGCGCGTTTAGCGGGAGGCCAGATACGCAGTATTTT.

The CDR3 spells CASSLAPVDSGNTIYF. CDR3 coding DNA: TGCGCCAGCAGCTTGGCCCCGGTAGACTCTGGAAACACCATATATTTT. The rearrangement links TRBV5-1 to TRBJ1-3; D not certain. Germline V lookup: CDR1 SGHRS, CDR2 YFSETQ. CDR3 size: 16 residues. V lost 0 bases and J 0 bases, leaving 10 bases between the germline ends.

The chain carries TRBV5-1 and TRBJ2-3; 12 bases are a match to TRBD2. V shed 4 bases and J 2 bases; nucleotides not matched to a gene: 2. This CDR3 is 15 amino acids long. The germline V gene has CDR1 SGHRS and CDR2 YFSETQ. CDR3 nucleotides: TGCGCCAGCAGCGGACTAGCGGGACTCACAGATACGCAGTATTTT. Protein sequence: CASSGLAGLTDTQYF.

The rearrangement links TRBV2 to TRBJ1-1; 10 bases agree with TRBD1. The CDR3 has 14 amino acids. V lost 6 bases and J lost 3; bases outside the gene matches: 4. The germline gives CDR1 SNHLY, CDR2 FYNNEI. As DNA, the CDR3 is TGTGCCAGCAGGACGGGGACAGGGGACACTGAAGCTTTCTTT. This gives the protein CASRTGTGDTEAFF. Complete variable domain (other parts from reference TRBV2 and TRBJ1-1): EPEVTQTPSHQVTQMGQEVILRCVPISNHLYFYWYRQILGQKVEFLVSFYNNEISEKSEIFDDQFSVERPDGSNFTLKIRSTKLEDSAMYFCASRTGTGDTEAFFGQGTRLTVV.

The chain recombines TRBV18 with TRBJ2-7, with D unclear. V lost 8 bases, J lost 3 bases, and 29 bases lay in between. From germline, CDR1 is KGHSH and CDR2 LQKENI. The CDR3 length is 18 residues. CDR3 sequence: CASPIGVYFFFIVYEQYF. CDR3 nucleotide sequence: TGTGCCAGCCCTATTGGGGTATACTTCTTCTTCATCGTCTACGAGCAGTACTTC. The whole variable domain, filled in from reference TRBV18 and TRBJ2-7, reads NAGVMQNPRHLVRRRGQEARLRCSPMKGHSHVYWYRQLPEEGLKFMVYLQKENIIDESGMPKERFSAEFPKEGPSILRIQQVVRGDSAAYFCASPIGVYFFFIVYEQYFGPGTRLTVT.

On this clone: Relative to the germline gene, one junction end is altered; a read error may explain this. The chain uses TRBV25-1 and TRBJ1-2; 7 bases map to TRBD1. Germline CDR1 reads MGHDK; CDR2 reads SYGVNS. CDR3 size: 13 residues. The CDR3 DNA is TGTGCCAGCAGTGATCCCGGACAGGCCGCTTCTATCTTC. Translation gives CASSDPGQAASIF.

The genes are TRBV19 and TRBJ2-1; TRBD2 aligns across 7 bases. Trimming took 7 bases from V and 0 from J; bases not matched to a gene: 9. Germline CDR1 and CDR2: LNHDA and SQIVND (reference sequence). This CDR3 comprises 16 residues. The CDR3 nucleotides are TGTGCCAGTACCTTCCTCCCTAGCGGCTCCTACAATGAGCAGTTCTTC. Protein: CASTFLPSGSYNEQFF.

The rearrangement uses TRBV21-1 and TRBJ2-7; the table's D call of TRBD2 was not tested on the DNA. TRBV21-1 is assigned pseudogene status. The CDR3 is 16 amino acids. The DNA for the CDR3 is TGTGCCAGCAGCAAAAACCCCTGCATGAGCTCCTACGAGCAGTACTTC. It translates to CASSKNPCMSSYEQYF.

The V gene is TRBV29-1, the J gene TRBJ1-1; tentative D call: TRBD1 (5 bases). Germline V gives CDR1 SQVTM, CDR2 ANQGSEA. V was pared by 7 bases and J by 1 base, with 19 bases between. The CDR3 spans 15 residues. The CDR3 here is CSARDSGRGNTEAFF. The CDR3 DNA reads TGCAGCGCCAGGGACTCGGGGCGGGGGAACACTGAAGCTTTCTTT.

V gene TRBV5-1 combines with J gene TRBJ2-1, with 9 bases matching TRBD2. CDR1 is SGHRS and CDR2 is YFSETQ in the germline V gene. There are 15 residues in the CDR3. V was pared by 0 bases and J by 9 bases, with 7 bases of the junction left unmatched. The CDR3 loop reads CASSLGSGSRSEQFF. The DNA for the CDR3 is TGCGCCAGCAGCTTGGGTAGCGGGAGTCGCAGTGAGCAGTTCTTC.

The rearrangement links TRBV11-3 to TRBJ1-3; unclear D gene. The CDR3 spans 12 residues. Trimming removed 6 bases at V and 4 bases at J, with 7 bases between. The germline gives CDR1 SGHNT, CDR2 YENEEA. The chain's CDR3 is CASRGIGNTIYF. DNA of the CDR3: TGTGCCAGCAGGGGGATAGGAAACACCATATATTTT.

The chain recombines TRBV5-1 with TRBJ2-5; no reliable D call. CDR3 length: 13 amino acids. Trimming pared 3 bases from V and 5 bases from J, leaving 11 bases between. Germline V lookup: CDR1 SGHRS, CDR2 YFSETQ. The CDR3 DNA is TGCGCCAGCAGCTCGGATCACGGGGAGACCCAGTACTTC. Protein: CASSSDHGETQYF.

The chain has TRBV28 and TRBJ2-3, with a possible D match to TRBD1 (6 bases). Trimming took 6 bases from V and 11 from J, leaving 21 bases between them. Germline V gene data show CDR1 as MDHEN and CDR2 as SYDVKM. The CDR3 sequence is 14 residues long. The CDR3 loop reads CASSPPGQLGGQYF. The CDR3, as DNA: TGTGCCAGCAGCCCACCAGGACAGCTAGGCGGGCAGTATTTT. Based on the CDR3 plus reference TRBV28 and TRBJ2-3, the full variable domain is DVKVTQSSRYLVKRTGEKVFLECVQDMDHENMFWYRQDPGLGLRLIYFSYDVKMKEKGDIPEGYSVSREKKERFSLILESASTNQTSMYLCASSPPGQLGGQYFGPGTRLTVL.

The chain couples TRBV2 to TRBJ2-2; D perhaps matches TRBD1 (6 bases). With 1 base removed from V and 6 bases from J, the gap between germline ends came to 6 bases. The CDR3 spans 13 residues. The germline CDR1 and CDR2 sequences are SNHLY and FYNNEI. The CDR3 sequence: CASSEDRAGELFF. DNA of the CDR3: TGTGCCAGCAGTGAAGACAGGGCCGGGGAGCTGTTTTTT.

The genes are TRBV11-2 and TRBJ2-5; 11 positions match TRBD2. Per germline, CDR1 SGHAT and CDR2 FQNNGV. This CDR3 region has 18 residues. Trimming cost V 2 bases and J 4 bases; bases outside gene matches: 12. In DNA form, the CDR3 reads TGTGCCAGCAGCTTATCCCACGGGATAGCGGGAGGGCGAGAGACCCAGTACTTC. Residues: CASSLSHGIAGGRETQYF.

This clone was seen only a few times. V is TRBV30 and J is TRBJ2-3; D remains unclear. The V end was cut by 2 bases, the J end by 1 base, with 16 bases between. Germline lookup yields CDR1 GTSNPN and CDR2 SVGIG (reference sequence). There are 16 residues in the CDR3. The CDR3 DNA sequence: TGTGCCTGGAGTTGGGCTAGAGGTTTCGGCACAGATACGCAGTATTTT. Translation: CAWSWARGFGTDTQYF. Full variable domain (missing parts from reference TRBV30 and TRBJ2-3): SQTIHQWPATLVQPVGSPLSLECTVEGTSNPNLYWYRQAAGRGLQLLFYSVGIGQISSEVPQNLSASRPQDRQFILSSKKLLLSDSGFYLCAWSWARGFGTDTQYFGPGTRLTVL.

The chain recombines TRBV29-1 with TRBJ2-5; unclear D gene. From germline, CDR1 is SQVTM and CDR2 ANQGSEA. V was pared by 5 bases and J by 1 base, with 8 bases between. This CDR3 is built from 12 residues. The CDR3 reads CSVTYPQETQYF. CDR3 in DNA: TGCAGCGTTACCTACCCCCAAGAGACCCAGTACTTC.

V is TRBV5-1 and J is TRBJ2-1, with TRBD2 matching 12 bases. The CDR3 is 15 residues long. Germline V gene sequence: CDR1 SGHRS, CDR2 YFSETQ. V lost 8 bases and J lost 5; bases outside the gene matches: 8. The CDR3 sequence is CASKTSGSTDNEQFF. CDR3 coding DNA: TGCGCCAGTAAGACTAGCGGGAGCACCGACAATGAGCAGTTCTTC.